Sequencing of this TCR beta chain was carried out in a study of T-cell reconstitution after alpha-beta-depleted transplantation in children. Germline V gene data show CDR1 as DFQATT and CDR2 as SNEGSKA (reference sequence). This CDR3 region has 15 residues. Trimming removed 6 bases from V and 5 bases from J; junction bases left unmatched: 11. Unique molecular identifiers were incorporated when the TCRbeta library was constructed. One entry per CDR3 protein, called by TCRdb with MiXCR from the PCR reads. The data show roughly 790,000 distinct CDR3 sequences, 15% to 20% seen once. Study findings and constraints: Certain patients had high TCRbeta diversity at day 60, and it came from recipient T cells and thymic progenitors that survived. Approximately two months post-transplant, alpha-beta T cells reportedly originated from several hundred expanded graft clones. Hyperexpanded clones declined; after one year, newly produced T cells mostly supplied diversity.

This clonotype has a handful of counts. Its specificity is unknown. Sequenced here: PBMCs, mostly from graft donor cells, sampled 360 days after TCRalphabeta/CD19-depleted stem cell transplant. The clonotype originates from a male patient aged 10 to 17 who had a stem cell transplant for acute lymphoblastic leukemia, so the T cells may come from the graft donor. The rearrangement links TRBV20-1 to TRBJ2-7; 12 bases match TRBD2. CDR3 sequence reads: CSATYRTSGIDEQYF. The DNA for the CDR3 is TGCAGTGCCACCTACAGGACTAGCGGGATTGACGAGCAGTACTTC.